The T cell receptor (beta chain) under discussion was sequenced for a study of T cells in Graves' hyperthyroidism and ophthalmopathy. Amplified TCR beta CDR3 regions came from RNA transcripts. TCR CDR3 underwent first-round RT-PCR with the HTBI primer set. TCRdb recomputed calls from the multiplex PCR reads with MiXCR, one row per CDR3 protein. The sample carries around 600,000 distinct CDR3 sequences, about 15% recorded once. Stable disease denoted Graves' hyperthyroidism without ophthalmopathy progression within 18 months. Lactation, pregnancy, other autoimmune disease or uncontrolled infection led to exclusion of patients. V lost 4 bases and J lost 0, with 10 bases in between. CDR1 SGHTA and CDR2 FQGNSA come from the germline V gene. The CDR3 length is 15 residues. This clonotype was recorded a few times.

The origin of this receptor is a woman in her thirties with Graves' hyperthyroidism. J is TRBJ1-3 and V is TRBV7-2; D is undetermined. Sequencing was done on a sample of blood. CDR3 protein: CASSSTWISGNTIYF. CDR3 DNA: TGTGCCAGCAGCTCCACTTGGATCTCTGGAAACACCATATATTTT.